Shown below are 28 T cell receptor beta chains from a single sample sequenced in a study of blood T cell repertoires in COVID-19 (dated by TCRdb to the early 2020s). The protocol used for the library was the immunoSEQ multiplex PCR assay. In its TCRdb copy, this immuneACCESS table keeps in-frame sequences only and misses some clones. Where compared with another copy, unresolved V genes explain less than half of these, and the others have no known cause. For this sample there are 150,000 to 200,000 clones; approximately 83% appear just once. The ten most abundant clones make up over 10% of the sample. The sequenced sample was peripheral blood. The source of these receptors is a man between 65 and 85 years old who had recovered from COVID-19.

There are a few counts of this clone. This chain uses TRBV19 with TRBJ2-5, with TRBD2 matching 8 bases. V lost 7 bases to trimming and J lost 4 bases; unmatched junction nucleotides: 8. CDR3 length: 14 residues. From germline, CDR1 is LNHDA and CDR2 SQIVND (reference sequence). The CDR3 reads CASNQREKGETQYF. The CDR3 DNA sequence: TGTGCCAGTAACCAGCGGGAGAAAGGAGAGACCCAGTACTTC.

The V and J genes are TRBV12-3 or TRBV12-4 and TRBJ2-1; D perhaps matches TRBD1 (5 bases). V was shortened by 6 bases and J by 9 bases, with 9 bases between the two germline ends. CDR3 size: 11 residues. Written as DNA, the CDR3 is TGTGCCAGCAGCCAAGGGGCTGAGCAGTTCTTC. This codes for CASSQGAEQFF.

The chain carries TRBV6-6 and TRBJ2-7, with D possibly being TRBD2 (6 bases). Germline CDR1 is MNHNY and CDR2 is SVGAGI (reference sequence). The V and J ends lost 8 bases and 4 bases respectively, with 15 bases between them. This CDR3 spans 13 amino acids. The CDR3 sequence is CASDRDGGYEQYF. The CDR3, as DNA: TGTGCCAGCGATAGGGACGGGGGTTACGAGCAGTACTTC.

The genes are TRBV7-2 and TRBJ1-2; the D is unclear. Germline CDR1 reads SGHTA; CDR2 reads FQGNSA. The CDR3 length is 15 residues. V was clipped by 5 bases and J by 0 bases, with 13 bases between them. Here the CDR3 reads CASSPAPLSNYGYTF. Here the CDR3 DNA reads TGTGCCAGCAGCCCGGCGCCACTATCTAACTATGGCTACACCTTC. Together with reference TRBV7-2 and TRBJ1-2, the CDR3 gives the full variable domain: GAGVSQSPSNKVTEKGKDVELRCDPISGHTALYWYRQSLGQGLEFLIYFQGNSAPDKSGLPSDRFSAERTGGSVSTLTIQRTQQEDSAVYLCASSPAPLSNYGYTFGSGTRLTVV.

V and J are TRBV5-6 and TRBJ1-1; 7 bases map to TRBD1. The CDR3 contains 14 residues. Trimming cost V 0 bases and J 6 bases; bases outside gene matches: 5. Germline CDR1 and CDR2: SGHDT and YYEEEE. DNA for the CDR3: TGTGCCAGCAGCTTGGGACAGGGAAGGGCTGAAGCTTTCTTT. Its protein product is CASSLGQGRAEAFF.

V is TRBV27 and J is TRBJ1-5; no definite D call. The CDR3 consists of 14 residues. CDR1 MNHEY and CDR2 SMNVEV come from the germline V gene (reference sequence). V lost 6 bases and J 2 bases, leaving 11 bases between the germline ends. The CDR3 region has the DNA TGTGCCAGCAGCGAAGCAGGCCGCAATCAGCCCCAGCATTTT. This gives the protein CASSEAGRNQPQHF.

This clone was recorded only once. The genes are TRBV7-2 and TRBJ2-4, with 12 bases aligning to TRBD2. Trimming cost V 3 bases and J 8 bases; bases outside gene matches: 5. The V gene's germline CDR1 is SGHTA and CDR2 FQGNSA. This CDR3 contains 15 residues. This CDR3 reads CASSLLAGGRDIQYF. CDR3 DNA sequence: TGTGCCAGCAGCTTGCTAGCGGGAGGGCGGGACATTCAGTACTTC.

Of note for this clone: An end of the junction differs from the germline gene, which may be a read error. This sequence joins TRBV7-9 and TRBJ2-3; 13 bases align to TRBD2. The CDR3 consists of 15 residues. The germline V gene has CDR1 SEHNR and CDR2 FQNEAQ (reference sequence). In DNA form, the CDR3 reads TGTGCCAGCACCTTAGGGACTAGCGGGATAGATACGCAGTATTTT. Translating gives CASTLGTSGIDTQYF. Supplemented by reference TRBV7-9 and TRBJ2-3, the full variable domain reads DTGVSQNPRHKITKRGQNVTFRCDPISEHNRLYWYRQTLGQGPEFLTYFQNEAQLEKSRLLSDRFSAERPKGSFSTLEIQRTEQGDSAMYLCASTLGTSGIDTQYFGPGTRLTVL.

V usage is TRBV15 and J usage is TRBJ2-7; D may be TRBD1 (6 bases). V gave up 0 bases and J gave up 4 bases, with 13 bases separating them. The CDR3 spans 15 residues. Germline V gene lookup returns CDR1 LNHNV and CDR2 YYDKDF (reference sequence). The CDR3 sequence: CATSRESRGSYEQYF. The DNA of the CDR3 is TGTGCCACCAGCAGAGAGTCCAGGGGATCATACGAGCAGTACTTC.

This clone turned up a few times. The chain carries TRBV9 and TRBJ1-6; D uncertain. V was cut by 1 base and J by 6 bases, with 8 bases left in between. CDR3 length: 14 residues. The germline gives CDR1 SGDLS, CDR2 YYNGEE. CDR3 protein: CASSVRDANSPLHF. CDR3 coding DNA: TGTGCCAGCAGCGTACGGGATGCTAATTCACCCCTCCACTTT. The whole variable domain, remainder taken from reference TRBV9 and TRBJ1-6, is DSGVTQTPKHLITATGQRVTLRCSPRSGDLSVYWYQQSLDQGLQFLIQYYNGEERAKGNILERFSAQQFPDLHSELNLSSLELGDSALYFCASSVRDANSPLHFGNGTRLTVT.

V gene TRBV18 combines with J gene TRBJ1-1; D not resolved. Trimming shortened V by 0 bases and J by 0 bases, and 11 bases separated the two germline ends. This CDR3 comprises 16 residues. The germline CDR1 and CDR2 sequences are KGHSH and LQKENI. In DNA form, the CDR3 reads TGTGCCAGCTCACCACCGAGCGGTCGGGTGAACACTGAAGCTTTCTTT. Translation: CASSPPSGRVNTEAFF.

The CDR3 protein is CASSYDRELFF. CDR3 coding DNA: TGTGCCAGCAGTTACGACAGGGAGCTGTTTTTT. The chain couples TRBV6-6 to TRBJ2-2; D not resolved. Trimming pared 2 bases from V and 9 bases from J, leaving 4 bases between. CDR1 MNHNY and CDR2 SVGAGI come from the germline V gene (reference sequence). The CDR3 has 11 residues.

The chain couples TRBV4-1 to TRBJ1-5; 8 bases fit TRBD1. V lost 0 bases to trimming and J lost 4 bases; unmatched junction nucleotides: 11. CDR1 and CDR2 (germline): MGHRA, YSYEKL. The CDR3 contains 18 residues. Here the CDR3 DNA reads TGCGCCAGCAGCCAAGACCCGTTGACAGGGGTCCCGAATCAGCCCCAGCATTTT. Translated: CASSQDPLTGVPNQPQHF.

This chain uses TRBV6-1 with TRBJ2-3; possibly TRBD1 for D (5 bases). This CDR3 contains 16 residues. Germline V CDR1 and CDR2: MNHNS, SASEGT. Trimming removed 0 bases at V and 4 bases at J, with 14 bases between. The DNA of the CDR3 is TGTGCCAGCAGTGAAGCCGCAGGGAACCGGGCAGATACGCAGTATTTT. Protein sequence: CASSEAAGNRADTQYF.

In this sample, this clone turned up a few times. The chain joins TRBV19 to TRBJ2-1, with D possibly matching TRBD1 (6 bases). This CDR3 comprises 14 residues. The V and J ends lost 6 bases and 6 bases respectively, with 15 bases between them. CDR1 and CDR2 from the germline V gene are LNHDA and SQIVND (reference sequence). CDR3 loop: CASSLVGAVNEQFF. The CDR3 bases are TGTGCCAGTAGCTTGGTGGGGGCAGTCAATGAGCAGTTCTTC.

The chain employs TRBV11-2 and TRBJ1-6, with D possibly matching TRBD1 (6 bases). This CDR3 has 14 residues. Germline V gene data show CDR1 as SGHAT and CDR2 as FQNNGV. V lost 7 bases to trimming and J lost 7 bases, with 14 bases between them. CDR3 region: CASTLDSTNSPLHF. CDR3 bases: TGTGCCAGCACCTTGGACAGTACGAATTCACCCCTCCACTTT.

The chain carries TRBV5-4 and TRBJ1-1; 9 nucleotides align to TRBD1. The CDR3 contains 15 residues. Germline V gene sequence: CDR1 SGHNT, CDR2 YYREEE (reference sequence). The V gene end was trimmed by 3 bases and the J gene end by 5 bases; junction bases not matched to a gene: 8. The CDR3 loop is CASSSGGQGRTEAFF. CDR3 nucleotides: TGTGCCAGCAGCTCTGGCGGACAGGGGAGAACTGAAGCTTTCTTT.

The chain is built from TRBV2 and TRBJ2-7, with 7 bases identical to TRBD2. Per the germline V gene, CDR1 is SNHLY and CDR2 is FYNNEI. The ends lost 1 base at V and 2 bases at J; junction bases unmatched: 5. CDR3 size: 15 residues. CDR3 DNA: TGTGCCAGCAGTGAAGAGTCTAGCGGCACCTACGAGCAGTACTTC. This encodes CASSEESSGTYEQYF.

The chain is built from TRBV4-3 and TRBJ2-7, with D tentatively TRBD1 (5 bases). This CDR3 spans 15 amino acids. Trimming shortened V by 0 bases and J by 4 bases, and 13 bases separated the two germline ends. Germline V CDR1 and CDR2: LGHNA, YSLEER. The CDR3 protein is CASSQDLTQGYEQYF. In DNA form, the CDR3 reads TGCGCCAGCAGCCAAGATCTGACTCAGGGATACGAGCAGTACTTC.

The chain links TRBV19 to TRBJ2-1, with D maybe TRBD2 (6 bases). CDR1 LNHDA and CDR2 SQIVND come from the germline V gene (reference sequence). CDR3 length: 16 amino acids. The V end lost 4 bases, the J end lost 9 bases, and 22 bases lay between the germline ends. Here the CDR3 DNA reads TGTGCCAGTAGTACGGAGGGGACTTCACGGGATAGTGAGCAGTTCTTC. This encodes CASSTEGTSRDSEQFF.

This chain uses TRBV11-1 with TRBJ1-1; the match to TRBD1 covers 9 bases. The CDR3 is 13 amino acids. Germline loops: CDR1 SGHAT, CDR2 FQDESV (reference sequence). With 5 bases clipped from V and 4 bases from J, the junction kept 2 bases outside the gene matches. The CDR3 is CASSRGQGTEAFF. CDR3 DNA: TGTGCCAGCAGCCGGGGACAGGGCACTGAAGCTTTCTTT. Combining the CDR3 with reference TRBV11-1 and TRBJ1-1 gives the whole variable domain EAEVAQSPRYKITEKSQAVAFWCDPISGHATLYWYRQILGQGPELLVQFQDESVVDDSQLPKDRFSAERLKGVDSTLKIQPAELGDSAMYLCASSRGQGTEAFFGQGTRLTVV.

The chain is built from TRBV6-2 or TRBV6-3 and TRBJ1-5; TRBD1 might be the D (6 bases). The germline V gene has CDR1 MNHEY and CDR2 SVGEGT. Trimming removed 5 bases at V and 5 bases at J, with 7 bases between. The CDR3 contains 12 residues. For the CDR3, the DNA is TGTGCCAGCAGTGACAGGTATCAGCCCCAGCATTTT. Translating gives CASSDRYQPQHF.

The V call is TRBV5-4, the J call TRBJ2-2; TRBD1 is a possible D gene (5 bases). Germline values: CDR1 SGHNT, CDR2 YYREEE (reference sequence). Trimming took off 0 bases at V and 5 bases at J, with 14 bases between the two ends. The CDR3 runs to 16 residues. The CDR3 sequence is CASSLGQGVRTGELFF. The CDR3 DNA follows: TGTGCCAGCAGCTTGGGGCAAGGGGTTCGGACCGGGGAGCTGTTTTTT.

The chain couples TRBV29-1 to TRBJ2-7, with 8 bases that match TRBD1. Germline CDR1 and CDR2: SQVTM and ANQGSEA. The CDR3 consists of 13 residues. The V gene end was trimmed by 7 bases and the J gene end by 0 bases; junction bases not matched to a gene: 5. The CDR3 region is CSATGANSYEQYF. CDR3 in DNA: TGCAGCGCGACAGGGGCCAACTCCTACGAGCAGTACTTC.

This clone was picked up one time. Mismatch with germline at one junction end may stem from a read error. This chain connects TRBV7-7 to TRBJ2-7; 9 nucleotides line up with TRBD1. The CDR3 totals 15 residues. The germline gives CDR1 SSHAT, CDR2 FNYEAQ (reference sequence). The CDR3 DNA is TGTGCTAGCAGCATACCTCGGACAGGGGATCACGAGCAGTACTTC. Residues: CASSIPRTGDHEQYF.

This chain uses TRBV6-2 or TRBV6-3 with TRBJ1-1, with a tentative D call TRBD1 (5 bases). V lost 5 bases and J lost 0, with 10 bases in between. The CDR3 totals 14 residues. Germline lookup yields CDR1 MNHEY and CDR2 SVGEGT. The CDR3 nucleotides read TGTGCCAGCAGTCTCGGGGGACTGAACACTGAAGCTTTCTTT. Its protein is CASSLGGLNTEAFF.

The genes are TRBV5-1 and TRBJ2-5; TRBD1 matches 7 bases. This CDR3 contains 14 residues. Germline assignment: CDR1 SGHRS and CDR2 YFSETQ. Unmatched junction bases numbered 9, after V lost 5 bases and J lost 5 bases. This chain's CDR3 is CASRPGQLAETQYF. The DNA for the CDR3 is TGCGCCAGCAGGCCGGGACAGTTGGCTGAGACCCAGTACTTC.

The chain links TRBV5-1 to TRBJ1-1; TRBD1 agrees at 7 bases. Unmatched junction bases numbered 2, after V lost 3 bases and J lost 0 bases. Germline CDR1 is SGHRS and CDR2 is YFSETQ. This CDR3 region has 14 residues. DNA of the CDR3: TGCGCCAGCAGCTCGACAGGGATGAACACTGAAGCTTTCTTT. Residues: CASSSTGMNTEAFF.